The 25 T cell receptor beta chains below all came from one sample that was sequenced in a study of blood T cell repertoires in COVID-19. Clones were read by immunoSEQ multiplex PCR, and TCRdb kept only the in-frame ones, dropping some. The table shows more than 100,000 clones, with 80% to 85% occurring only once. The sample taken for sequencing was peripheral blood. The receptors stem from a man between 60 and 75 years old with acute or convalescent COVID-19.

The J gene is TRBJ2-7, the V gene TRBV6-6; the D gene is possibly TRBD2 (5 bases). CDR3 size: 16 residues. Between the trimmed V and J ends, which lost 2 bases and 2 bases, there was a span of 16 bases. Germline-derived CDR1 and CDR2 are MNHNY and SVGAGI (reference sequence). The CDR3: CASSYRGREMTYEQYF. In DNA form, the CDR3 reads TGTGCCAGCAGTTACCGGGGAAGAGAAATGACCTACGAGCAGTACTTC.

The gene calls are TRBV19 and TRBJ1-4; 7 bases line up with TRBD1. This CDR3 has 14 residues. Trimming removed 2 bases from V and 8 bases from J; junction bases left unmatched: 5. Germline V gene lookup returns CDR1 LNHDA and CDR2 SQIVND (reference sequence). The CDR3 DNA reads TGTGCCAGTAGTATACAGGGGGTAGGGGAAAAACTGTTTTTT. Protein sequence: CASSIQGVGEKLFF.

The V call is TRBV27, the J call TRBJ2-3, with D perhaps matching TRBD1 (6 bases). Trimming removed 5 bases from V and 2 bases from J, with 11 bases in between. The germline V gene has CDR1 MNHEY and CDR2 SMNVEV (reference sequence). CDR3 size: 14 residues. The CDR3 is CASSPRTVTDTQYF. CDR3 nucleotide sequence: TGTGCCAGCAGTCCGCGGACAGTCACAGATACGCAGTATTTT.

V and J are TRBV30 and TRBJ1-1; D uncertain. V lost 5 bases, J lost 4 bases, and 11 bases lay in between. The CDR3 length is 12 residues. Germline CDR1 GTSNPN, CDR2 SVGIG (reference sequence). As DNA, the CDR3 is TGTGCCTGGTTGGACTGGGGCACTGAAGCTTTCTTT. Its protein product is CAWLDWGTEAFF.

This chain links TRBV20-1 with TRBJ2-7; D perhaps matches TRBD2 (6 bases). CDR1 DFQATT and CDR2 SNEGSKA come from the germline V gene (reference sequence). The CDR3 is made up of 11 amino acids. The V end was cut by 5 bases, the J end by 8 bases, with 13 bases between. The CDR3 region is CSARILAQQYF. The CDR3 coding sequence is TGCAGTGCTCGGATACTAGCCCAGCAGTACTTC.

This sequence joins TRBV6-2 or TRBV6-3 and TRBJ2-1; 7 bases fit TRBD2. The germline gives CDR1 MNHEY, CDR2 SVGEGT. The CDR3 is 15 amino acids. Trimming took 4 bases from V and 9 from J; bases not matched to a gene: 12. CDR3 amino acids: CASSSLARSQGEQFF. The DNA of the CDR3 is TGTGCCAGCAGTTCACTAGCGCGAAGTCAAGGTGAGCAGTTCTTC.

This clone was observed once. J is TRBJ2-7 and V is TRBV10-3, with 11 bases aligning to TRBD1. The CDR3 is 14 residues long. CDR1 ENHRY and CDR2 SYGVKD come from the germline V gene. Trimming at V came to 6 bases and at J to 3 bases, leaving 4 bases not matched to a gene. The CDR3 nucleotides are TGTGCCATCAGGACGGACAGGGGGCTCTACGAGCAGTACTTC. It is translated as CAIRTDRGLYEQYF.

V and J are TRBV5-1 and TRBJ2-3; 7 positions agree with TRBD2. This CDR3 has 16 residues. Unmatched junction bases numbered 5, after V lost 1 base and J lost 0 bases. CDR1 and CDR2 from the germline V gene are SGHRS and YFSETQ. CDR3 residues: CASSLLAGASTDTQYF. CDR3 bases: TGCGCCAGCAGCTTGCTGGCGGGAGCGAGCACAGATACGCAGTATTTT.

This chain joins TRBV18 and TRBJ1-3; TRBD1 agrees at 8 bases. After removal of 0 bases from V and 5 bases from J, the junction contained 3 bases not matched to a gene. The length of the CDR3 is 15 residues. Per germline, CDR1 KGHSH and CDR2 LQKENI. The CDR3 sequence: CASSPPTGDRNTIYF. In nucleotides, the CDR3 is TGTGCCAGCTCACCACCGACAGGGGACCGAAACACCATATATTTT.

The CDR3 here is CASGSSGRGNEQFF. Here the CDR3 DNA reads TGCGCCAGCGGGTCTAGCGGGAGGGGAAATGAGCAGTTCTTC. The rearrangement uses TRBV5-1 and TRBJ2-1, with 12 bases matching TRBD2. The germline V gene has CDR1 SGHRS and CDR2 YFSETQ. The V and J ends lost 7 bases and 7 bases, in that order; junction bases with no gene match: 6. CDR3 length: 14 residues. Based on the CDR3 plus reference TRBV5-1 and TRBJ2-1, the full variable domain is KAGVTQTPRYLIKTRGQQVTLSCSPISGHRSVSWYQQTPGQGLQFLFEYFSETQRNKGNFPGRFSGRQFSNSRSEMNVSTLELGDSALYLCASGSSGRGNEQFFGPGTRLTVL.

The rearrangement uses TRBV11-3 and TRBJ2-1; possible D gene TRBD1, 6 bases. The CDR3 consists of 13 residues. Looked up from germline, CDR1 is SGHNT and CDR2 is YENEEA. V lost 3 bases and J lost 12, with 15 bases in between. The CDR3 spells CASSFDRTRSQFF. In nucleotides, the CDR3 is TGTGCCAGCAGCTTCGACAGGACGAGGTCGCAGTTCTTC.

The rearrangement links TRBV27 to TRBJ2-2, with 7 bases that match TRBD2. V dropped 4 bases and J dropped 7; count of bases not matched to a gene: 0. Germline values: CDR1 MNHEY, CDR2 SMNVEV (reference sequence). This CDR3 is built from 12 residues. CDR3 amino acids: CASSWEGGELFF. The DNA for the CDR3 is TGTGCCAGCAGTTGGGAGGGCGGGGAGCTGTTTTTT.

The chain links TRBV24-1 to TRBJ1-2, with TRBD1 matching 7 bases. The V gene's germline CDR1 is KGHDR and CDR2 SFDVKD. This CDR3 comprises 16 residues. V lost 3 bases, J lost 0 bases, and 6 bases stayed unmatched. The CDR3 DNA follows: TGTGCCACCAGTGATCCCAACAGGGGAGCTAACTATGGCTACACCTTC. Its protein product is CATSDPNRGANYGYTF.

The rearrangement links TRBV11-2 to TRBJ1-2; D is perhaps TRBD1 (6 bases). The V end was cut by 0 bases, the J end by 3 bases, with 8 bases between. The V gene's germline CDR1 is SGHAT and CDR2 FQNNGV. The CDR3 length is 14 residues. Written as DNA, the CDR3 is TGTGCCAGCAGCTTAGAGGCAGGGGACTATGGCTACACCTTC. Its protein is CASSLEAGDYGYTF.

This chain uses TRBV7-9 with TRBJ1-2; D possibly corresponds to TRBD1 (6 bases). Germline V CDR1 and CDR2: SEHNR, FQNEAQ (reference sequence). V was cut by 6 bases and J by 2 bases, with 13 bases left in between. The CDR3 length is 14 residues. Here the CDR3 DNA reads TGTGCCAGCAGACGTATAGGGGGAAACTATGGCTACACCTTC. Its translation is CASRRIGGNYGYTF.

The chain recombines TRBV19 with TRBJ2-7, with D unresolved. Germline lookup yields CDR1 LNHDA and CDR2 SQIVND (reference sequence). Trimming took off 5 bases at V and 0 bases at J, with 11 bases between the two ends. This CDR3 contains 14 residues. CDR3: CASSEAPSSYEQYF. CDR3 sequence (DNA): TGTGCCAGTAGTGAAGCGCCCAGCTCCTACGAGCAGTACTTC.

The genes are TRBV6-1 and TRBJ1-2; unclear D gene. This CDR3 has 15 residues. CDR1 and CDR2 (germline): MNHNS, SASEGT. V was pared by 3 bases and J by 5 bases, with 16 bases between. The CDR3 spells CASSDGPGENYGYTF. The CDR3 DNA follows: TGTGCCAGCAGTGATGGACCCGGGGAGAATTATGGCTACACCTTC.

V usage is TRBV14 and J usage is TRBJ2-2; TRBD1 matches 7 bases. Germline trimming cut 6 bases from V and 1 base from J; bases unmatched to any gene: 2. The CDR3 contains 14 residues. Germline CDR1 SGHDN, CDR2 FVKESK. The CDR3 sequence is CASRRTGNTGELFF. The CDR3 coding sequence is TGTGCCAGCAGACGGACAGGGAACACCGGGGAGCTGTTTTTT.

The CDR3 bases are TGTGCCAGCAGCTTAGTTTTGGGTCGGGACTATGGCTACACCTTC. This codes for CASSLVLGRDYGYTF. This chain uses TRBV7-9 with TRBJ1-2; D unclear. The CDR3 contains 15 residues. Germline values: CDR1 SEHNR, CDR2 FQNEAQ (reference sequence). With 1 base removed from V and 3 bases from J, the gap between germline ends came to 12 bases. Filled out from reference TRBV7-9 and TRBJ1-2, the complete variable domain reads DTGVSQNPRHKITKRGQNVTFRCDPISEHNRLYWYRQTLGQGPEFLTYFQNEAQLEKSRLLSDRFSAERPKGSFSTLEIQRTEQGDSAMYLCASSLVLGRDYGYTFGSGTRLTVV.

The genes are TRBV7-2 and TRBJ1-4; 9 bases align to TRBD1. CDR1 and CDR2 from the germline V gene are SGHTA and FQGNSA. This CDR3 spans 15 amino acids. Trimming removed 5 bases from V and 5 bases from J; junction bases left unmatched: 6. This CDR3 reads CASSLNRGRNEKLFF. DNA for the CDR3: TGTGCCAGCAGCCTAAACAGGGGGCGGAATGAAAAACTGTTTTTT.

In nucleotides, the CDR3 is TGTGCCAGCAGTTCCAGAACTAGCGGGAGAAACGGGGAGCTGTTTTTT. This translates into CASSSRTSGRNGELFF. V usage is TRBV6-7 and J usage is TRBJ2-2, with 11 bases fitting TRBD2. TRBV6-7 is annotated as an ORF whose role is uncertain. The CDR3 spans 16 residues. J lost 7 bases, V lost 4 bases, and 8 bases had no gene match.

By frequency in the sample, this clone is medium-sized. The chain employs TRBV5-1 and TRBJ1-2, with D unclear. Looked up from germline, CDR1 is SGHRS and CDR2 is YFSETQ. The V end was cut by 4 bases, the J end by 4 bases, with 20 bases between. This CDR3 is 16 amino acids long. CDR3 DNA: TGCGCCAGCAGCGCCCAGACACTTACTAGTCTCTATGGCTACACCTTC. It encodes CASSAQTLTSLYGYTF.

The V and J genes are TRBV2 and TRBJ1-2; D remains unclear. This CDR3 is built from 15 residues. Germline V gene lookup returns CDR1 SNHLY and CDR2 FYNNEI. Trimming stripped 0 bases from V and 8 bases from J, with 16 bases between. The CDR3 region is CASSEARAGIGGYTF. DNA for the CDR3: TGTGCCAGCAGTGAAGCGAGGGCCGGGATCGGCGGCTACACCTTC.

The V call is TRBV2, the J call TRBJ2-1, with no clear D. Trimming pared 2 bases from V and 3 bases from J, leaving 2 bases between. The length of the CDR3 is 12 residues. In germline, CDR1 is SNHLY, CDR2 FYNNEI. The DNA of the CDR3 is TGTGCCAGCAGTGAATACTACAATGAGCAGTTCTTC. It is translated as CASSEYYNEQFF. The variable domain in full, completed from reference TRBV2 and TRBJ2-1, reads EPEVTQTPSHQVTQMGQEVILRCVPISNHLYFYWYRQILGQKVEFLVSFYNNEISEKSEIFDDQFSVERPDGSNFTLKIRSTKLEDSAMYFCASSEYYNEQFFGPGTRLTVL.

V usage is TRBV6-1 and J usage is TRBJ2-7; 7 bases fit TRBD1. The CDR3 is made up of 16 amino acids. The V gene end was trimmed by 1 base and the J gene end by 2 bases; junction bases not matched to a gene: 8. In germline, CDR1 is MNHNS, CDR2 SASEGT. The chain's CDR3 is CASSEGRPDRAYEQYF. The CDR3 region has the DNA TGTGCCAGCAGTGAAGGTCGCCCCGACAGGGCCTACGAGCAGTACTTC.